The present entry profiles one TCR beta chain with its context. The source of the sample is a study of OX40 agonist ivuxolimab in advanced cancers. Across the study: Participants could have had prior anti-PD-1, anti-PD-L1 or anti-CTLA-4 therapy, and less than 45% had some.

Germline CDR1 is SGHKS and CDR2 is YYEKEE (reference sequence). The CDR3 consists of 12 residues. V was cut by 1 base and J by 7 bases, with 5 bases left in between. Produced via immunoSEQ multiplex PCR; TCRdb's table is partial and in-frame only. The table records approximately 94,000 clones, approximately 90% of them present only once. Material: CD4+ or CD8+ T cells sorted from blood, obtained in a trial of the OX40 agonist ivuxolimab. This sequence originates from an adult with an advanced solid tumor such as melanoma, head and neck, liver or kidney cancer. The gene calls are TRBV5-5 and TRBJ2-2; D is unclear. CDR3 coding DNA: TGTGCCAGCAGCTTGCTTAACGGGGAGCTGTTTTTT. It encodes CASSLLNGELFF.